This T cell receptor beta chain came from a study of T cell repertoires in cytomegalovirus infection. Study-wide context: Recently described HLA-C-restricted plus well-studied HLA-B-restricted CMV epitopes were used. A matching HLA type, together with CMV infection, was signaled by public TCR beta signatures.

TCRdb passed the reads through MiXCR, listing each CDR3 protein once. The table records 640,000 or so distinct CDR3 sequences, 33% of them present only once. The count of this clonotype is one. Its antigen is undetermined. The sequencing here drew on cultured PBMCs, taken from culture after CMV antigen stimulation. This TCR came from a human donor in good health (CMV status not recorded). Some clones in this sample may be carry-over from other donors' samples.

CDR3 bases: TGTGCCAGCAGTTACCAACGTTCAGATAGGTATTCACCCCTCCACTTT. Protein product: CASSYQRSDRYSPLHF. The rearrangement links TRBV6-6 to TRBJ1-6; D is undetermined. The V gene's germline CDR1 is MNHNY and CDR2 SVGAGI (reference sequence). The V gene lost 2 bases and the J gene lost 8 bases, with 16 bases spanning the gap. There are 16 residues in the CDR3.